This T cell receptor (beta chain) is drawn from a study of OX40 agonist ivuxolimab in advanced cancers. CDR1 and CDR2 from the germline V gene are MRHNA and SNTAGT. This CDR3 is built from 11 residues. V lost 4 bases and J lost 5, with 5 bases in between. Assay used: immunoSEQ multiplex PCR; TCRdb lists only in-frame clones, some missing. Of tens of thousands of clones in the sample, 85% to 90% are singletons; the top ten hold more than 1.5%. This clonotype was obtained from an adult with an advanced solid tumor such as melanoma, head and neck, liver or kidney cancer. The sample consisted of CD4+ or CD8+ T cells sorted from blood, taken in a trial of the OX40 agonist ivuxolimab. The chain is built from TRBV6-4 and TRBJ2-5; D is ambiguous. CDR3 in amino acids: CASSVLETQYF. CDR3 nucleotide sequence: TGTGCCAGCAGTGTGTTGGAGACCCAGTACTTC.